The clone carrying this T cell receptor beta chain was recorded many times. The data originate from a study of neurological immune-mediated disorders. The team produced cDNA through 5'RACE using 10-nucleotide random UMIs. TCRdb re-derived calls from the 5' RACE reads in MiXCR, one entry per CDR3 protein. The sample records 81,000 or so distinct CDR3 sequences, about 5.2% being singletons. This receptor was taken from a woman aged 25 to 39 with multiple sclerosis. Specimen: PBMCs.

The CDR3 reads CSARDSYYQETQYF. In nucleotides, the CDR3 is TGCAGTGCTAGGGACAGCTATTACCAAGAGACCCAGTACTTC. This chain links TRBV20-1 with TRBJ2-5; tentatively, D is TRBD1 (6 bases). Between the trimmed V and J ends, which lost 3 bases and 0 bases, there was a span of 11 bases. CDR1 and CDR2 from the germline V gene are DFQATT and SNEGSKA (reference sequence). The CDR3 totals 14 residues.